This note documents a single T cell receptor beta chain sequence. Method: immunoSEQ multiplex PCR; TCRdb's copy keeps in-frame clones and lacks some. Of tens of thousands of clones in the sample, more than 75% were seen once. These data originate in a study of blood T cell repertoires in COVID-19. Germline V gene sequence: CDR1 MDHEN, CDR2 SYDVKM. The CDR3 spans 16 residues. The germline V and J ends were trimmed by 4 bases and 0 bases, with 13 bases remaining between them. V gene TRBV28 combines with J gene TRBJ1-3; D not certain. This clonotype was obtained from a human donor in a cohort sampled during active COVID-19. The specimen sequenced was peripheral blood. The CDR3 loop reads CASSSPNKNSGNTIYF. The CDR3 bases are TGTGCCAGCAGTTCGCCCAACAAAAACTCTGGAAACACCATATATTTT. Supplemented by reference TRBV28 and TRBJ1-3, the full variable domain reads DVKVTQSSRYLVKRTGEKVFLECVQDMDHENMFWYRQDPGLGLRLIYFSYDVKMKEKGDIPEGYSVSREKKERFSLILESASTNQTSMYLCASSSPNKNSGNTIYFGEGSWLTVV.